This T cell receptor (beta chain) was identified in a study of OX40 agonist ivuxolimab in advanced cancers. Overall study results and limits: At 0.1 to 3.0 mg/kg and by week 6, clonal expansion occurred in CD4+ and CD8+ blood T cells.

In regard to this clone: Antigen unknown.

V was clipped by 1 base and J by 4 bases; unmatched bases: 13. The CDR3 is 19 amino acids. Per germline, CDR1 SGHAT and CDR2 FQNNGV. Using immunoSEQ multiplex PCR, the repertoire was profiled, and TCRdb retains in-frame clones only, with some absent. The sample shows just over 95,000 clones, about 85% of them seen only once. Exclusion applied to patients with autoimmune disease history or systemic immunosuppression. Blood sampling took place at baseline, cycle 4 day 1, and cycle 7 day 1. The receptor was derived from an adult with an advanced solid tumor such as melanoma, head and neck, liver or kidney cancer. The chain is built from TRBV11-2 and TRBJ2-1, with 10 bases fitting TRBD2. This specimen was CD4+ or CD8+ T cells sorted from blood, taken in a trial of the OX40 agonist ivuxolimab. The CDR3 sequence is CASSLGLPLAGVKYNEQFF. The CDR3, as DNA: TGTGCCAGCAGCTTAGGGCTGCCCCTAGCGGGAGTTAAATACAATGAGCAGTTCTTC.